These 22 T cell receptor beta chains came from one sample sequenced in a study of spatial heterogeneity in lung cancer. TCRdb itself ran the 5' RACE reads through MiXCR, one entry per CDR3 protein. The sample yields approximately 17,000 distinct CDR3 sequences, 7.5% seen once. Time point of the sample: sample taken at primary tumor resection. Study-level findings and limits: Higher tumor mutation counts went along with higher counts of expanded intratumoral alpha and beta TCRs.

These receptors have no known antigen. The sequences come from lung tumor tissue, collected at surgery. These receptors were collected from a male donor with early-stage non-small cell lung cancer.

This clonotype showed up many times. CDR3 sequence reads: CASSKGGQGGSYNSPLHF. Written as DNA, the CDR3 is TGTGCCAGCAGCAAAGGCGGACAGGGAGGCTCCTATAATTCACCCCTCCACTTT. The chain recombines TRBV21-1 with TRBJ1-6; TRBD1 reflects the table's D call only, with no check against the DNA. TRBV21-1 is noted as a pseudogene. The CDR3 spans 18 residues.

Many counts were recorded for this clonotype. The rearrangement joins TRBV14 to TRBJ2-3; TRBD1 matches 9 bases. Trimming took 6 bases from V and 4 from J; bases not matched to a gene: 5. This CDR3 is 14 amino acids long. The V gene's germline CDR1 is SGHDN and CDR2 FVKESK. The CDR3 region is CASSLDRGPDTQYF. The CDR3 DNA is TGTGCCAGCAGTCTGGACAGGGGACCAGATACGCAGTATTTT.

Many counts were recorded for this clonotype. The V gene is TRBV28, the J gene TRBJ1-2; maybe TRBD1 (5 bases). The CDR3 has 13 residues. Germline CDR1 is MDHEN and CDR2 is SYDVKM. The V gene lost 6 bases and the J gene lost 7 bases, with 15 bases spanning the gap. The CDR3 nucleotides read TGTGCCAGCAGGGTGGGCAGGGTTGGTGGCTACACCTTC. As protein: CASRVGRVGGYTF.

This clonotype was counted only a few times. This sequence joins TRBV2 and TRBJ2-5, with a weak D call TRBD2 (6 bases). Germline V gene lookup returns CDR1 SNHLY and CDR2 FYNNEI. V was trimmed by 7 bases and J by 4 bases, leaving 10 bases between them. The CDR3 runs to 12 residues. The CDR3, as DNA: TGTGCCAGCATGGTGGGGGGAGAGACCCAGTACTTC. It is translated as CASMVGGETQYF.

This clonotype has more than one count but fewer than ten. The chain employs TRBV7-9 and TRBJ1-2, with D hard to call. CDR1 SEHNR and CDR2 FQNEAQ come from the germline V gene (reference sequence). The CDR3 sequence is 14 residues long. With 4 bases removed from V and 8 bases from J, the gap between germline ends came to 17 bases. The CDR3 loop is CASSSDGPAEGYTF. The CDR3 region has the DNA TGTGCCAGCAGCTCTGACGGACCAGCGGAGGGCTACACCTTC. The entire variable domain, with the rest obtained from reference TRBV7-9 and TRBJ1-2, is as follows: DTGVSQNPRHKITKRGQNVTFRCDPISEHNRLYWYRQTLGQGPEFLTYFQNEAQLEKSRLLSDRFSAERPKGSFSTLEIQRTEQGDSAMYLCASSSDGPAEGYTFGSGTRLTVV.

As for this clonotype: Since a much larger clone is just one base distant, this may be a read error. The V gene is TRBV6-2 or TRBV6-3, the J gene TRBJ1-1; possible D gene TRBD1, 6 bases. The CDR3 is 14 residues long. CDR1 MNHEY and CDR2 SVGEGT come from the germline V gene. The V gene lost 6 bases and the J gene lost 0 bases, with 11 bases spanning the gap. CDR3 region: CASRFDRLNTEAFF. DNA of the CDR3: TGTGCCAGCAGATTTGACAGGTTGAACACTGAAGCTTTCTTT.

This clonotype was seen ten or more times. The CDR3 bases are TGTGCCAGCAGTACAGGGGGCGGGGATCAGCCCCAGCATTTT. Encoded protein: CASSTGGGDQPQHF. The gene calls are TRBV5-4 and TRBJ1-5; 9 nucleotides align to TRBD1. The germline V gene has CDR1 SGHNT and CDR2 YYREEE (reference sequence). After removal of 5 bases from V and 5 bases from J, the junction contained 5 bases not matched to a gene. The CDR3 extends over 14 amino acids.

This rearrangement joins TRBV5-1 to TRBJ2-2; possible D gene TRBD1, 5 bases. CDR3 length equals 15 residues. The germline V gene encodes CDR1 SGHRS and CDR2 YFSETQ. Deletions cut 4 bases from V and 0 bases from J, with 10 bases between. CDR3 coding DNA: TGCGCCAGCAGCATGGACACTTCGAACACCGGGGAGCTGTTTTTT. Translation gives CASSMDTSNTGELFF.

At least ten counts were recorded for this clonotype. The chain joins TRBV5-5 to TRBJ1-2; D is unresolved. The CDR3 covers 17 residues. V gave up 4 bases and J gave up 5 bases, with 24 bases separating them. Looked up from germline, CDR1 is SGHKS and CDR2 is YYEKEE (reference sequence). The CDR3 sequence: CASSLAQPPVANYGYTF. Written as DNA, the CDR3 is TGTGCCAGCAGCCTGGCTCAGCCCCCAGTTGCAAATTATGGCTACACCTTC.

This clonotype was observed many times. This chain links TRBV20-1 with TRBJ1-3; 10 bases agree with TRBD1. This CDR3 spans 16 amino acids. The germline V gene has CDR1 DFQATT and CDR2 SNEGSKA (reference sequence). Unmatched junction bases numbered 6, after V lost 1 base and J lost 3 bases. The CDR3 coding sequence is TGCAGTGCTAGAGCTCCGACAGGGGGCGATGGAAACACCATATATTTT. Protein sequence: CSARAPTGGDGNTIYF.

This clonotype was seen at least ten times. The chain is built from TRBV28 and TRBJ1-4; D is unclear. V gave up 5 bases and J gave up 0 bases, with 10 bases separating them. CDR3 length equals 15 residues. Germline CDR1 and CDR2: MDHEN and SYDVKM. The CDR3 DNA reads TGTGCCAGCAGTGGATTAGGTGCAACTAATGAAAAACTGTTTTTT. Encoded protein: CASSGLGATNEKLFF.

There are many counts of this clonotype. This rearrangement joins TRBV7-2 to TRBJ2-2, with 9 bases lining up with TRBD1. The CDR3 totals 14 residues. Germline loops: CDR1 SGHTA, CDR2 FQGNSA. V was pared by 6 bases and J by 1 base, with 0 bases of the junction left unmatched. The CDR3 nucleotides read TGTGCCAGCAGGGGACAGGGGAACACCGGGGAGCTGTTTTTT. It encodes CASRGQGNTGELFF.

Many counts were recorded for this clonotype. V and J are TRBV6-4 and TRBJ1-5; D gene ambiguous. Germline V gene sequence: CDR1 MRHNA, CDR2 SNTAGT. Deletions cut 8 bases from V and 3 bases from J, with 11 bases between. CDR3 size: 13 residues. This chain's CDR3 is CASSRELNQPQHF. DNA for the CDR3: TGTGCCAGCTCCCGGGAGCTCAATCAGCCCCAGCATTTT.

The table lists this clonotype with many counts. J is TRBJ2-6 and V is TRBV28; D perhaps matches TRBD2 (5 bases). The germline gives CDR1 MDHEN, CDR2 SYDVKM. Trimming shortened V by 5 bases and J by 4 bases, and 15 bases separated the two germline ends. The CDR3 spans 16 residues. The CDR3 DNA reads TGTGCCAGCAGTGACAATACGGGAACCGGGGCCAACGTCCTGACTTTC. It specifies CASSDNTGTGANVLTF.

Ten or more counts support this clonotype. The chain employs TRBV5-6 and TRBJ1-6, with TRBD1 matching 9 bases. This CDR3 has 15 residues. The J segment lost 9 bases and the V segment lost 2 bases, leaving 6 bases of the junction unmatched. Germline V lookup: CDR1 SGHDT, CDR2 YYEEEE. The CDR3 is CASSFRTGVGSPLHF. CDR3 in DNA: TGTGCCAGCAGCTTTAGGACAGGGGTAGGTTCACCCCTCCACTTT.

Judged by abundance, this clonotype is medium-sized. The chain combines TRBV28 with TRBJ1-1; no reliable D call. CDR3 length: 13 amino acids. The germline CDR1 and CDR2 sequences are MDHEN and SYDVKM. Trimming took 2 bases from V and 6 from J, leaving 10 bases between them. The CDR3 DNA is TGTGCCAGCAGTTTAGGGCAGGACGCTGAAGCTTTCTTT. The encoded protein is CASSLGQDAEAFF.

This clonotype was counted only a few times. The DNA of the CDR3 is TGTGCCTGGAGTCCCCTAGCGGGGTACGAGCAGTACTTC. Protein: CAWSPLAGYEQYF. V is TRBV30 and J is TRBJ2-7, with TRBD2 identical over 9 bases. The CDR3 runs to 13 residues. The V gene's germline CDR1 is GTSNPN and CDR2 SVGIG (reference sequence). With 2 bases clipped from V and 4 bases from J, the junction kept 3 bases outside the gene matches. The whole variable domain, filled in from reference TRBV30 and TRBJ2-7, reads SQTIHQWPATLVQPVGSPLSLECTVEGTSNPNLYWYRQAAGRGLQLLFYSVGIGQISSEVPQNLSASRPQDRQFILSSKKLLLSDSGFYLCAWSPLAGYEQYFGPGTRLTVT.

This clonotype has a count of ten or more. This chain joins TRBV29-1 and TRBJ2-3; tentatively, D is TRBD1 (6 bases). The CDR3 length is 14 residues. Germline CDR1 is SQVTM and CDR2 is ANQGSEA. Trimming shortened V by 1 base and J by 4 bases, and 12 bases separated the two germline ends. CDR3 residues: CSVEGQGYADTQYF. Here the CDR3 DNA reads TGCAGCGTTGAAGGGCAGGGGTACGCAGATACGCAGTATTTT.

There are many counts of this clonotype. The DNA of the CDR3 is TGTGCCAGCAGCGGAAGAGGGAGGGTTTTCTCCTACAATGAGCAGTTCTTC. Amino acid sequence: CASSGRGRVFSYNEQFF. J is TRBJ2-1 and V is TRBV7-9, with 7 bases fitting TRBD2. CDR1 is SEHNR, CDR2 FQNEAQ, per germline (reference sequence). CDR3 size: 17 residues. Trimming cost V 5 bases and J 0 bases; bases outside gene matches: 10.

This clonotype came up many times. This chain links TRBV7-8 with TRBJ1-5; TRBD1 might be the D (6 bases). The length of the CDR3 is 17 residues. V lost 1 base, J lost 7 bases, and 20 bases lay in between. Germline CDR1 reads SGHVS; CDR2 reads FQNEAQ. CDR3 in amino acids: CASSLGGGTLTGQPQHF. The CDR3 DNA is TGTGCCAGCAGCTTAGGTGGGGGCACACTCACGGGGCAGCCCCAGCATTTT.

This clonotype was seen at least ten times. This rearrangement joins TRBV9 to TRBJ1-1; TRBD1 aligns across 9 bases. The CDR3 consists of 16 residues. CDR1 is SGDLS and CDR2 is YYNGEE in the germline V gene. The V segment lost 4 bases and the J segment 1 base; nucleotides outside the gene matches: 8. CDR3 DNA sequence: TGTGCCAGCAGCTCGGGACAGGGAAGGGGGAACACTGAAGCTTTCTTT. Encoded protein: CASSSGQGRGNTEAFF. Full variable domain (rest looked up from reference TRBV9 and TRBJ1-1): DSGVTQTPKHLITATGQRVTLRCSPRSGDLSVYWYQQSLDQGLQFLIQYYNGEERAKGNILERFSAQQFPDLHSELNLSSLELGDSALYFCASSSGQGRGNTEAFFGQGTRLTVV.

This clonotype was seen ten or more times. The chain employs TRBV5-1 and TRBJ1-5; D unresolved. CDR1 and CDR2 from the germline V gene are SGHRS and YFSETQ. Trimming left V 0 bases short and J 4 bases short, with 5 bases between. There are 13 residues in the CDR3. CDR3 loop: CASSLVPNQPQHF. The DNA for the CDR3 is TGCGCCAGCAGCTTGGTCCCAAATCAGCCCCAGCATTTT.